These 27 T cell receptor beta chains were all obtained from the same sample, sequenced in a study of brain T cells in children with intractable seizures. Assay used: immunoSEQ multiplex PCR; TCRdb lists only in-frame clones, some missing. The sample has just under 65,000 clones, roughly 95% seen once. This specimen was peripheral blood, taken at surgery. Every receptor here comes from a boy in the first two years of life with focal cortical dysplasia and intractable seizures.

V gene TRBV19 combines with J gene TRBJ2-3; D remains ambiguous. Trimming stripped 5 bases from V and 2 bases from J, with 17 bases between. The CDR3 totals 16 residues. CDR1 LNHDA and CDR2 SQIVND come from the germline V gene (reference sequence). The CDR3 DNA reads TGTGCCAGTAGTCATGGGGTAGCCTCATTCACAGATACGCAGTATTTT. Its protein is CASSHGVASFTDTQYF.

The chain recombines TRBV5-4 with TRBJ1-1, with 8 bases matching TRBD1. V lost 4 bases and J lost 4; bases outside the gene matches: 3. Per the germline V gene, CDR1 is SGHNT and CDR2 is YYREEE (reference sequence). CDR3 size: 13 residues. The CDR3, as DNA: TGTGCCAGCAGCACCACAGGGGGCACTGAAGCTTTCTTT. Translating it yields CASSTTGGTEAFF.

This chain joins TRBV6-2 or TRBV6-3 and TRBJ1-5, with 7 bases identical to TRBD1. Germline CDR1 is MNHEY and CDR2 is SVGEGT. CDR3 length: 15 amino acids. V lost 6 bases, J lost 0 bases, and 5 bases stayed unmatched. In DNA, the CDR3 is TGTGCCAGCAGCAGGGGGACAAGTAGCAATCAGCCCCAGCATTTT. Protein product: CASSRGTSSNQPQHF.

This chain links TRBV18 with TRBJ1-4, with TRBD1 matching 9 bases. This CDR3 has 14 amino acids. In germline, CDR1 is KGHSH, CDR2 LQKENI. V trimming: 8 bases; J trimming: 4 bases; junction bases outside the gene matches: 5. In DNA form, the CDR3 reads TGTGCCAGCCGGGGACAGGGCCGTAATGAAAAACTGTTTTTT. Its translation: CASRGQGRNEKLFF.

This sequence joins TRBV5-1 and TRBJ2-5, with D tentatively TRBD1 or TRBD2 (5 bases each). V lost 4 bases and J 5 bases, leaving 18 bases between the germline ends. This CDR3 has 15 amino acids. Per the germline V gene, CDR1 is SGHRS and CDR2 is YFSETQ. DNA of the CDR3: TGCGCCAGCAGCGCCACCGGGACCCATGAGGAGACCCAGTACTTC. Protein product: CASSATGTHEETQYF. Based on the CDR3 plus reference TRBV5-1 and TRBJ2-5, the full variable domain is KAGVTQTPRYLIKTRGQQVTLSCSPISGHRSVSWYQQTPGQGLQFLFEYFSETQRNKGNFPGRFSGRQFSNSRSEMNVSTLELGDSALYLCASSATGTHEETQYFGPGTRLLVL.

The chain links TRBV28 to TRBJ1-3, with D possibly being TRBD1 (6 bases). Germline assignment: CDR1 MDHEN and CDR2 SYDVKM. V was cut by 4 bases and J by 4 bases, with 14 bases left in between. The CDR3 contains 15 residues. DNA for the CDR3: TGTGCCAGCAGTTCCTCCCCGGGGGCGGGAAACACCATATATTTT. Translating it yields CASSSSPGAGNTIYF.

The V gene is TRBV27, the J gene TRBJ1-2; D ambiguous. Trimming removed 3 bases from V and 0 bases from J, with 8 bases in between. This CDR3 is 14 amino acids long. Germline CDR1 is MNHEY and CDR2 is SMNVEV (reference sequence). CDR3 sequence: CASSFGRTNYGYTF. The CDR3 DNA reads TGTGCCAGCAGTTTTGGACGAACTAACTATGGCTACACCTTC.

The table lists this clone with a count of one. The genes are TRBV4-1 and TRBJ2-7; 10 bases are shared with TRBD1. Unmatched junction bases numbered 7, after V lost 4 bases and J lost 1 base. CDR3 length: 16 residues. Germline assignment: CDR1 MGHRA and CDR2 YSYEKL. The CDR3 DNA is TGCGCCAGCAGCCCCCGCCCGGGACAGGGGTCCTACGAGCAGTACTTC. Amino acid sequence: CASSPRPGQGSYEQYF.

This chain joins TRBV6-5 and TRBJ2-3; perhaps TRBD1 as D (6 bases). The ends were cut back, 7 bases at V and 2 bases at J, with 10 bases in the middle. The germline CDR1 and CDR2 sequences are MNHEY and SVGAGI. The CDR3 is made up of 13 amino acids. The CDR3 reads CASNRVHTDTQYF. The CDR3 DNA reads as TGTGCCAGCAACAGGGTCCACACAGATACGCAGTATTTT.

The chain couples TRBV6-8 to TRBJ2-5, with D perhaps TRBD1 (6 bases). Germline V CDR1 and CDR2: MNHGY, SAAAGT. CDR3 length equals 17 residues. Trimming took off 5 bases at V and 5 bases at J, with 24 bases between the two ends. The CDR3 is CASSKPPGHPIEETQYF. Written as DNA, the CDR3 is TGTGCCAGCAGTAAACCGCCGGGACACCCTATAGAGGAGACCCAGTACTTC.

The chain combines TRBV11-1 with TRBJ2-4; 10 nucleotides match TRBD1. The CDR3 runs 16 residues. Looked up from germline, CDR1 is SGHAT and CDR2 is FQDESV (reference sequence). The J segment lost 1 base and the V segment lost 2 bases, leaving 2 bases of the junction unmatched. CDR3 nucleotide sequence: TGTGCCAGCAGCTTAATGGGACAGGGGGCCAAAAACATTCAGTACTTC. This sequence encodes CASSLMGQGAKNIQYF.

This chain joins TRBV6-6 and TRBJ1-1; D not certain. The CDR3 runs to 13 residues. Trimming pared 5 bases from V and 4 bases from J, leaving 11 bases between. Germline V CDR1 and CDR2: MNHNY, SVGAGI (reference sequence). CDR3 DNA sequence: TGTGCCAGCAGTATCGGACCGAGCACTGAAGCTTTCTTT. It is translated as CASSIGPSTEAFF.

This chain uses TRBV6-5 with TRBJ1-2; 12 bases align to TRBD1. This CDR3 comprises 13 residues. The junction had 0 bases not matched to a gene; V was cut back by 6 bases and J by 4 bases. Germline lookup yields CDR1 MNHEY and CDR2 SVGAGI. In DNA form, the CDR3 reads TGTGCCAGCAGGGGACAGGGGGCCTATGGCTACACCTTC. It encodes CASRGQGAYGYTF.

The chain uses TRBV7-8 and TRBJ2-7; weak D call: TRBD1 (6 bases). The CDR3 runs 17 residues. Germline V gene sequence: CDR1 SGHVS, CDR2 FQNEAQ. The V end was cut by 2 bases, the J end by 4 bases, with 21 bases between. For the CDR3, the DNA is TGTGCCAGCAGCTTACCTGGTTTAACAGGGCCTTCGTACGAGCAGTACTTC. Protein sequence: CASSLPGLTGPSYEQYF.

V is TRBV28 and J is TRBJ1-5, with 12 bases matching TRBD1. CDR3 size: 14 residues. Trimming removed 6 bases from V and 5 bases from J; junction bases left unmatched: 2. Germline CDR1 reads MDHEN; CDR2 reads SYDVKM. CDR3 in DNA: TGTGCCAGCAGCGGGACAGGGGGCCATCAGCCCCAGCATTTT. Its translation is CASSGTGGHQPQHF.

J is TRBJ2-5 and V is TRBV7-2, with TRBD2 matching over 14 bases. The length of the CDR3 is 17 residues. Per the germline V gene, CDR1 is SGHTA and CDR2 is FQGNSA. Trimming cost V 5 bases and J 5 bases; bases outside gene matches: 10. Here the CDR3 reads CASSTQGLAGVGETQYF. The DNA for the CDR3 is TGTGCCAGCAGCACGCAGGGACTAGCGGGAGTCGGGGAGACCCAGTACTTC.

The CDR3, as DNA: TGTGCCAGCAGCTCCGGACTAGCGAATGAGCAGTTCTTC. It translates to CASSSGLANEQFF. The gene calls are TRBV13 and TRBJ2-1; TRBD2 agrees at 9 bases. Germline CDR1 PRHDT, CDR2 FYEKMQ (reference sequence). J was trimmed by 7 bases and V by 4 bases; bases with no gene match: 2. The CDR3 covers 13 residues.

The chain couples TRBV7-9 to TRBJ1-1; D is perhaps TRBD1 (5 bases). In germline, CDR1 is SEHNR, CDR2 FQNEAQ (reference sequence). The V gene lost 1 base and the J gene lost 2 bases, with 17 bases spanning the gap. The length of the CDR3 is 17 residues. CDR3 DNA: TGTGCCAGCAGCTTAGGGGGTCAGGGATTGATTAACACTGAAGCTTTCTTT. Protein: CASSLGGQGLINTEAFF.

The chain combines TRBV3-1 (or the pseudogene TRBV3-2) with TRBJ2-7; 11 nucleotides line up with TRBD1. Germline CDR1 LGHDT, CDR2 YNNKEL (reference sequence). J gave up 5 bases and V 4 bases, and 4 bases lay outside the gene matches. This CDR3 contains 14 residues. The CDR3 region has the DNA TGTGCCAGCAGCCTAACGGGACAGGGGGACGAGCAGTACTTC. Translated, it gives CASSLTGQGDEQYF.

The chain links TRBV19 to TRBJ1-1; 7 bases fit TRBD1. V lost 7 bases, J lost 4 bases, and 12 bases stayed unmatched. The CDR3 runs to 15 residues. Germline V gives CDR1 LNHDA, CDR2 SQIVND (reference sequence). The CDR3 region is CASIGLDRVGTEAFF. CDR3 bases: TGTGCCAGTATAGGTCTAGACAGGGTGGGCACTGAAGCTTTCTTT.

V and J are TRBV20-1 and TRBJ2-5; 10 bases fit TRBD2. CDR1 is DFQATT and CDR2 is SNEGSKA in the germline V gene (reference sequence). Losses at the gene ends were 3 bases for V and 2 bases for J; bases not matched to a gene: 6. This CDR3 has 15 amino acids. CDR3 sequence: CSASVTSGAQETQYF. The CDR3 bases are TGCAGTGCTAGTGTAACTAGCGGGGCGCAAGAGACCCAGTACTTC.

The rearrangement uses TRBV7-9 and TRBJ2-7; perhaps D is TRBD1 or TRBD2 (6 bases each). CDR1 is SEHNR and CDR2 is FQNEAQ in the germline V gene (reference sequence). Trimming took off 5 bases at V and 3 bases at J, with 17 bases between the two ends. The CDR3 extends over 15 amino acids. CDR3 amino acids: CASSPRGAEIYEQYF. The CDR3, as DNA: TGTGCCAGCAGCCCAAGGGGGGCCGAAATCTACGAGCAGTACTTC.

As DNA, the CDR3 is TGCGCCAGCAGCCAACCTGGACAGAAGGAAGGCTACACCTTC. It codes for CASSQPGQKEGYTF. The V and J genes are TRBV4-1 and TRBJ1-2; D might be TRBD1 (6 bases). The CDR3 runs 14 residues. Germline CDR1 MGHRA, CDR2 YSYEKL. Trimming removed 2 bases at V and 8 bases at J, with 15 bases between.

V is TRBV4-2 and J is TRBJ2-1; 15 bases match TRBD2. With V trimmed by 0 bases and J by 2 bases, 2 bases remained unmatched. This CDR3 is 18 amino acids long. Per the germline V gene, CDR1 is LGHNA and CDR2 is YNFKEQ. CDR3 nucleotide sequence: TGTGCCAGCAGCCAAGACAGGACTAGCGGGGGGGCCTACAATGAGCAGTTCTTC. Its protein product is CASSQDRTSGGAYNEQFF.

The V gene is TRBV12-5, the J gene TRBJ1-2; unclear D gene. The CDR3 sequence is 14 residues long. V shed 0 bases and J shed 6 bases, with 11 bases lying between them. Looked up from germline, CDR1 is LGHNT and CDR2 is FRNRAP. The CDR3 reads CASGLVRRRNGYTF. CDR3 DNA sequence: TGTGCTAGTGGTTTGGTAAGACGAAGGAATGGCTACACCTTC.

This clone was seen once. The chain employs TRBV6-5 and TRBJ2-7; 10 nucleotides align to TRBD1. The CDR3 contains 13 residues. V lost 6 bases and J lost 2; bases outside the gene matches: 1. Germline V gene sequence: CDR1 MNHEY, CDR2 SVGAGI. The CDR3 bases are TGTGCCAGCAGAGGACAGGGGGCCTACGAGCAGTACTTC. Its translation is CASRGQGAYEQYF.

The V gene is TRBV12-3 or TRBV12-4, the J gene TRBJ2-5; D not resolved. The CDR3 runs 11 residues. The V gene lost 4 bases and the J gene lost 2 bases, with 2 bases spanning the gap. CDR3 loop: CASSSQETQYF. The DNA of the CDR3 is TGTGCCAGCAGTTCGCAAGAGACCCAGTACTTC.